The clone carrying this T cell receptor beta chain was seen a single time. This CDR3 contains 12 residues. V lost 6 bases to trimming and J lost 4 bases; unmatched junction nucleotides: 3. These data originate in a study of control samples from healthy donors and cancer patients. Libraries were prepared by immunoSEQ multiplex PCR; TCRdb keeps only in-frame clonotypes and omits some of them. The data hold about 150,000 clones, with approximately 91% observed a single time. V and J are TRBV12-3 or TRBV12-4 and TRBJ2-7; 7 nucleotides match TRBD2. The clonotype originates from a man aged 30 to 39 in good health. Sequencing was done on a sample of blood. CDR3 amino acids: CASSASGYEQYF. In DNA, the CDR3 is TGTGCCAGCAGCGCTAGCGGATACGAGCAGTACTTC.